This note documents a single T cell receptor beta chain sequence. In assigning cohorts, the study relied on participant-reported clinical history. This entry is derived from a study of blood T cell repertoires in COVID-19. With 3 bases removed from V and 1 base from J, the gap between germline ends came to 9 bases. Per the germline V gene, CDR1 is LGHDT and CDR2 is YNNKEL (reference sequence). The CDR3 spans 14 residues. Method: immunoSEQ multiplex PCR; TCRdb's copy keeps in-frame clones and lacks some. The table has around 200,000 clones, 75% to 90% seen once; the top ten hold around 9%. The sample consisted of PBMCs or T cells enriched from blood (not recorded which). The rearrangement uses TRBV3-1 (or the pseudogene TRBV3-2) and TRBJ1-2; D not resolved. The clonotype comes from a middle-aged man who had recovered from COVID-19. In DNA, the CDR3 is TGTGCCAGCAGCCACCTTACAGTTAACTATGGCTACACCTTC. Protein product: CASSHLTVNYGYTF.